This is a list of T cell receptor beta chains from one sample in a study of blood T cell repertoires in COVID-19. Assay: immunoSEQ multiplex PCR; the TCRdb copy retains only in-frame clones and omits some. The sample shows some 400,000 clones, roughly nine tenths of them seen only once. The specimen sequenced was PBMCs or T cells enriched from blood (not recorded which). All receptors come from a man in his thirties or forties who had recovered from COVID-19. Both conserved end residues are part of each CDR3.

J | V | CDR3
TRBJ2-2 | TRBV19 | CASRSGQGGTGELFF
TRBJ1-5 | TRBV7-9 | CASSLDREPNQPQHF
TRBJ1-1 | TRBV29-1 | CSVKETEAFF
TRBJ1-1 | TRBV2 | CASSFEGNTEAFF
TRBJ2-1 | TRBV4-2 | CASSQERYNEQFF
TRBJ1-1 | TRBV9 | CASSVEGDRVTEAFF
TRBJ1-1 | TRBV18 | CASSPVGGNTEAFF
TRBJ1-1 | TRBV5-1 | CASSDQTTGGPAFF
TRBJ1-5 | TRBV2 | CASSGQGAGQPQHF
TRBJ1-1 | TRBV2 | CASQRRGLNTEAFF
TRBJ1-1 | TRBV19 | CASGGGQFEAFF
TRBJ1-5 | TRBV28 | CASSFSGQPQHF
TRBJ2-3 | TRBV10-3 | CAISGREGGTDTQYF
TRBJ2-4 | TRBV30 | CAWGLSYGIWAKNIQYF
TRBJ2-1 | TRBV4-1 | CASSPSGTGDYNEQFF
TRBJ1-2 | TRBV29-1 | CSVAGDGYGYTF
TRBJ1-1 | TRBV29-1 | CSVVSPLNTEAFF
TRBJ2-2 | TRBV11-1 | CASSLDSYTGELFF
TRBJ2-7 | TRBV5-1 | CASSPSSGTYEQYF
TRBJ2-7 | TRBV24-1 | CATSVGSGSSGREQYF
TRBJ1-1 | TRBV7-9 | CASSLGANLEAFF
TRBJ2-7 | TRBV27 | CASSVFSGSWYEQYF
TRBJ2-2 | TRBV7-9 | CASSDPSGKISGELFF
TRBJ2-3 | TRBV11-2 | CASSWTSGTDTQYF
TRBJ2-7 | TRBV5-8 | CASSLGTGDDEQYF
TRBJ1-1 | TRBV12-5 | CASGPPPGGTEAFF
TRBJ1-5 | TRBV3-1/TRBV3-2 | CASSRDRVTQPQHF
TRBJ2-7 | TRBV19 | CASSIGRVDEQYF
TRBJ2-1 | TRBV7-2 | CASSSPGLLYNEQFF
TRBJ1-2 | TRBV19 | CASSIEAGGRRGYTF
TRBJ1-1 | TRBV10-2 | CASMWARQAFF
TRBJ1-6 | TRBV2 | CASNGQGALNSPLHF
TRBJ2-1 | TRBV2 | CASSEWGQGFNEQFF
TRBJ2-3 | TRBV24-1 | CATSDFGGTSGDTQYF
TRBJ2-7 | TRBV11-2 | CASSLVAVSSYEQYF
TRBJ2-7 | TRBV4-1 | CASSQEPRGYEQYF
TRBJ1-3 | TRBV6-6 | CASSPRPGDRGNTIYF
TRBJ1-1 | TRBV2 | CASRAEQGGSAFF
TRBJ2-3 | TRBV11-3 | CASSPGTSGRADTQYF
TRBJ1-2 | TRBV5-1 | CASSFSSDRGFGYTF
TRBJ2-1 | TRBV29-1 | CSVPKGGASANEQFF
TRBJ2-3 | TRBV7-9 | CATSGPSTDTQYF